This TCR beta chain comes out of a study of blood T cell repertoires in COVID-19. Trimming pared 4 bases from V and 0 bases from J, leaving 14 bases between. The CDR3 runs to 17 residues. The germline gives CDR1 SGHDT, CDR2 YYEEEE. Study members were between about 18 and 90 years old and lived in 24 US regions. Clones were sequenced by immunoSEQ multiplex PCR, and TCRdb holds only the in-frame ones, with some missing. The sample contains around 370,000 clones, about 88% of which appear only once. Material: PBMCs or T cells enriched from blood (not recorded which). This receptor was obtained from a woman younger than 30 who had recovered from COVID-19. This rearrangement joins TRBV5-6 to TRBJ2-6; the D gene is possibly TRBD2 (6 bases). This chain's CDR3 is CASSAGFRPSGANVLTF. The CDR3 bases are TGTGCCAGCAGCGCGGGATTCCGACCCTCTGGGGCCAACGTCCTGACTTTC.